What follows describes a single T cell receptor (beta chain). Antigen: not known. The CDR3 runs to 14 residues. Trimming stripped 5 bases from V and 5 bases from J, with 13 bases between. The germline gives CDR1 MNHEY, CDR2 SVGEGT. The data were taken from a study of breast tumors, draining lymph nodes, adjacent tissues. Regarding the study as a whole: Tumor T cell lymph node origin was a supported hypothesis, not proven. Tumors had less TCR diversity than lymph nodes, more than nontumor tissue. Luminal-like breast cancer showed significantly greater tumor-nontumor repertoire similarity than basal-like breast cancer did.

MiXCR, run by TCRdb on the multiplex PCR reads, gives a single entry per CDR3 protein. The data contain under 75,000 distinct CDR3 sequences, 57% of them singletons. This sequence joins TRBV6-2 or TRBV6-3 and TRBJ2-1, with TRBD1 as a possible D gene (5 bases). The specimen was breast tumor tissue. This TCR was recovered from a female donor with breast cancer. Some clones in this sample may be carry-over from other donors' samples. CDR3 sequence reads: CASSPGQGHNEQFF. Written as DNA, the CDR3 is TGTGCCAGCAGTCCCGGGCAGGGCCACAATGAGCAGTTCTTC.